Shown below are 10 T cell receptor beta chains from a single sample sequenced in a study of T-cell memory formation after mild COVID-19. TCRdb reprocessed the 5' RACE reads via MiXCR and lists one record per CDR3 protein. The table has a few hundred thousand distinct CDR3 sequences, around 28% seen once; the top ten hold about 13%. The specimen was PBMCs or a T cell subset sorted from them (not recorded which). The receptors come from an adult woman who had mild COVID-19 (a few samples of this study predate the infection). Cell type and time point are not known.

The chain has TRBV25-1 and TRBJ2-7; 9 nucleotides agree with TRBD1. The V gene's germline CDR1 is MGHDK and CDR2 SYGVNS. The CDR3 runs 14 residues. With V trimmed by 4 bases and J by 2 bases, 3 bases remained unmatched. In nucleotides, the CDR3 is TGTGCCAGCAGTGTCGGACAGGGGCCCTACGAGCAGTACTTC. Translating it yields CASSVGQGPYEQYF.

The sample holds many counts of this clonotype. The rearrangement uses TRBV5-1 and TRBJ2-3; 8 positions match TRBD2. The CDR3 loop spans 16 amino acids. CDR1 is SGHRS, CDR2 YFSETQ, per germline. J lost 2 bases, V lost 4 bases, and 9 bases had no gene match. The CDR3 region has the DNA TGCGCCAGCAGCCATCCGGGGACTAGGTTCACAGATACGCAGTATTTT. As protein: CASSHPGTRFTDTQYF.

This clonotype showed up just a few times. The V gene is TRBV7-2, the J gene TRBJ1-2; TRBD1 is a possible D gene (5 bases). The ends were cut back, 2 bases at V and 7 bases at J, with 17 bases in the middle. Germline V gives CDR1 SGHTA, CDR2 FQGNSA. The CDR3 has 15 residues. The CDR3 region has the DNA TGTGCCAGCAGCTTAACTGTCGGGACGTTGCTTGGCTACACCTTC. Protein product: CASSLTVGTLLGYTF.

This clonotype turned up a few times. The rearrangement links TRBV5-4 to TRBJ2-3; either TRBD1 or TRBD2 may fit D (5 bases each). CDR1 and CDR2 from the germline V gene are SGHNT and YYREEE (reference sequence). The V end was cut by 1 base, the J end by 3 bases, with 9 bases between. This CDR3 comprises 14 residues. This CDR3 is CASSLRRETDTQYF. CDR3 bases: TGTGCCAGCAGCTTGCGCAGGGAGACAGATACGCAGTATTTT.

This chain joins TRBV4-1 and TRBJ2-7; D call uncertain. There are 15 residues in the CDR3. The V gene lost 0 bases and the J gene lost 0 bases, with 9 bases spanning the gap. The germline gives CDR1 MGHRA, CDR2 YSYEKL. This chain's CDR3 is CASSQDGTSSYEQYF. DNA of the CDR3: TGCGCCAGCAGCCAAGATGGCACCTCCTCCTACGAGCAGTACTTC.

This CDR3 is CASTRGDFTDTQYF. The CDR3 nucleotides are TGTGCCAGCACCCGGGGAGATTTCACAGATACGCAGTATTTT. V gene TRBV12-3 or TRBV12-4 combines with J gene TRBJ2-3, with D possibly being TRBD2 (5 bases). The V and J ends lost 7 bases and 2 bases respectively, with 13 bases between them. There are 14 residues in the CDR3.

The chain is built from TRBV29-1 and TRBJ2-7; 9 bases align to TRBD1. Germline-derived CDR1 and CDR2 are SQVTM and ANQGSEA. The CDR3 has 15 amino acids. The V and J ends lost 1 base and 2 bases, in that order; junction bases with no gene match: 6. CDR3: CSVEVPGTGPYEQYF. The DNA of the CDR3 is TGCAGCGTTGAAGTGCCCGGGACAGGGCCCTACGAGCAGTACTTC.

This clonotype has only a few counts. The V call is TRBV25-1, the J call TRBJ2-7, with a weak D call TRBD1 (5 bases). V lost 1 base, J lost 1 base, and 11 bases lay in between. The CDR3 sequence is 15 residues long. Germline CDR1 is MGHDK and CDR2 is SYGVNS. In DNA form, the CDR3 reads TGTGCCAGCAGTGAATGGCAGGGCCTATCCTACGAGCAGTACTTC. This encodes CASSEWQGLSYEQYF.

In its sample, this clonotype was seen a few times. The CDR3 DNA sequence: TGTGCCAGCAGCTTAATCGGGGTAGACGGAACCTACAATGAGCAGTTCTTC. The encoded protein is CASSLIGVDGTYNEQFF. The rearrangement links TRBV7-2 to TRBJ2-1; TRBD2 is a possible D gene (5 bases). Between the trimmed V and J ends, which lost 2 bases and 2 bases, there was a span of 16 bases. Germline assignment: CDR1 SGHTA and CDR2 FQGNSA. The CDR3 length is 17 residues.

The chain is built from TRBV10-3 and TRBJ1-2; D is perhaps TRBD1 (5 bases). The V and J ends lost 2 bases and 3 bases respectively, with 13 bases between them. The germline V gene encodes CDR1 ENHRY and CDR2 SYGVKD. The CDR3 spans 15 residues. The CDR3 loop reads CAISETRGVDYGYTF. For the CDR3, the DNA is TGTGCCATCAGTGAGACGCGGGGGGTGGACTATGGCTACACCTTC.